Below are 23 T cell receptor beta chains sequenced from a single sample in a study of persistence of HIV-infected CD4 T cells. Stimulation used 9 to 10 ug/mL lysate from CMV-infected fibroblasts. Sorted nonresponding memory CD4+ T cells were CD40L-negative, CD69-negative, CD45RO-high. Antigen specificity for these receptors is unknown. The immunoSEQ assay was version 4, run in survey mode. Here immunoSEQ multiplex PCR was the method, and the copy in TCRdb shows in-frame clones only, minus some. The sample has 25,000 to 35,000 clones, 82% seen once; the top ten hold 0.86%. This material consisted of CD4+ T cells sorted from PBMCs after roughly 17-hour stimulation, taken from a patient who received antiretroviral therapy. All receptors derive from an adult man with HIV who was CMV-seropositive.

This clone was picked up a small number of times. The chain employs TRBV7-9 and TRBJ2-5; 13 bases line up with TRBD2. This CDR3 region has 16 residues. CDR1 and CDR2 from the germline V gene are SEHNR and FQNEAQ (reference sequence). With V trimmed by 4 bases and J by 3 bases, 5 bases remained unmatched. The CDR3 region is CASSSRTSGGKETQYF. The CDR3 nucleotides are TGTGCCAGCAGCTCGAGGACTAGCGGGGGCAAAGAGACCCAGTACTTC.

This rearrangement joins TRBV7-2 to TRBJ1-5; TRBD1 might be the D (6 bases). This CDR3 contains 16 residues. The V end was cut by 4 bases, the J end by 2 bases, with 15 bases between. Germline V gene lookup returns CDR1 SGHTA and CDR2 FQGNSA. CDR3 region: CASSSRPRGGNQPQHF. The CDR3 DNA follows: TGTGCCAGCAGCTCAAGGCCCAGGGGTGGCAATCAGCCCCAGCATTTT. Full variable domain (outside the CDR3, taken from reference TRBV7-2 and TRBJ1-5): GAGVSQSPSNKVTEKGKDVELRCDPISGHTALYWYRQSLGQGLEFLIYFQGNSAPDKSGLPSDRFSAERTGGSVSTLTIQRTQQEDSAVYLCASSSRPRGGNQPQHFGDGTRLSIL.

V gene TRBV12-3 or TRBV12-4 combines with J gene TRBJ2-5; D gene unclear. The V end lost 0 bases, the J end lost 7 bases, and 6 bases lay between the germline ends. The length of the CDR3 is 12 residues. As DNA, the CDR3 is TGTGCCAGCAGTTTAGCCTCGGGGACCCAGTACTTC. This codes for CASSLASGTQYF.

The chain couples TRBV7-2 to TRBJ2-5; D might be TRBD2 (6 bases). Germline V gene lookup returns CDR1 SGHTA and CDR2 FQGNSA. This CDR3 contains 13 residues. The CDR3 protein is CATEASVQETQYF. The CDR3 region has the DNA TGTGCTACCGAGGCTAGCGTCCAAGAGACCCAGTACTTC.

This clone has a handful of counts. V and J are TRBV7-8 and TRBJ2-1; D remains unclear. V was cut by 5 bases and J by 4 bases, with 9 bases left in between. The CDR3 runs 13 residues. Germline V lookup: CDR1 SGHVS, CDR2 FQNEAQ. The CDR3 region has the DNA TGTGCCAGCAGCCCGTTTCTATACAATGAGCAGTTCTTC. Amino acid sequence: CASSPFLYNEQFF.

The chain recombines TRBV7-2 with TRBJ1-2, with D uncertain. This CDR3 has 13 amino acids. CDR1 and CDR2 from the germline V gene are SGHTA and FQGNSA. Trimming pared 3 bases from V and 2 bases from J, leaving 7 bases between. CDR3 in amino acids: CASSFKGNYGYTF. The CDR3 nucleotides are TGTGCCAGCAGCTTCAAGGGCAACTATGGCTACACCTTC.

The V gene is TRBV7-9, the J gene TRBJ2-7, with D uncertain. The germline gives CDR1 SEHNR, CDR2 FQNEAQ (reference sequence). V shed 0 bases and J shed 3 bases, with 9 bases lying between them. The CDR3 runs 14 residues. The CDR3 is CASSLALASYEQYF. The CDR3 coding sequence is TGTGCCAGCAGCTTAGCGTTGGCGAGCTACGAGCAGTACTTC.

The CDR3 here is CASSQDGFSNEKLFF. As DNA, the CDR3 is TGTGCCAGCAGCCAAGATGGCTTTAGTAATGAAAAACTGTTTTTT. The rearrangement joins TRBV4-2 to TRBJ1-4; no reliable D call. Looked up from germline, CDR1 is LGHNA and CDR2 is YNFKEQ. Between the trimmed V and J ends, which lost 0 bases and 4 bases, there was a span of 9 bases. This CDR3 has 15 amino acids.

The chain has TRBV3-1 (or the pseudogene TRBV3-2) and TRBJ2-3; 7 bases are a match to TRBD1. CDR1 is LGHDT and CDR2 is YNNKEL in the germline V gene (reference sequence). The J segment lost 7 bases and the V segment lost 4 bases, leaving 11 bases of the junction unmatched. The CDR3 is made up of 15 amino acids. CDR3: CASSLKGANPHTQYF. The CDR3 nucleotides read TGTGCCAGCAGCCTCAAGGGGGCGAACCCGCATACGCAGTATTTT.

The rearrangement uses TRBV30 and TRBJ1-3; no reliable D call. The CDR3 contains 14 residues. Trimming left V 8 bases short and J 4 bases short, with 18 bases between. Germline V gene lookup returns CDR1 GTSNPN and CDR2 SVGIG (reference sequence). The CDR3 loop is CAGLLRQSGNTIYF. The CDR3 nucleotides are TGTGCCGGCCTCTTGAGGCAGAGCGGAAACACCATATATTTT.

The chain combines TRBV18 with TRBJ2-1; 8 nucleotides align to TRBD2. Germline values: CDR1 KGHSH, CDR2 LQKENI. V dropped 6 bases and J dropped 6; count of bases not matched to a gene: 10. CDR3 length: 15 amino acids. The CDR3: CASSRGTGGRNEQFF. The CDR3 DNA follows: TGTGCCAGCTCCCGGGGAACGGGGGGGCGCAATGAGCAGTTCTTC.

This clone has just one count. This chain connects TRBV4-3 to TRBJ1-1, with D possibly matching TRBD1 (6 bases). Germline V gives CDR1 LGHNA, CDR2 YSLEER. Trimming left V 0 bases short and J 4 bases short, with 15 bases between. The CDR3 has 16 amino acids. DNA for the CDR3: TGCGCCAGCAGCCAAGATTCCTGGTGGGGGCTCACTGAAGCTTTCTTT. This translates into CASSQDSWWGLTEAFF.

This rearrangement joins TRBV7-9 to TRBJ1-5; TRBD1 might be the D (5 bases). CDR3 length equals 13 residues. Germline V gene lookup returns CDR1 SEHNR and CDR2 FQNEAQ (reference sequence). Trimming shortened V by 6 bases and J by 4 bases, and 10 bases separated the two germline ends. The CDR3: CASSKTENQPQHF. DNA for the CDR3: TGTGCCAGCAGTAAGACAGAGAATCAGCCCCAGCATTTT.

The chain links TRBV29-1 to TRBJ2-1, with D unresolved. The germline V gene has CDR1 SQVTM and CDR2 ANQGSEA. This CDR3 spans 11 amino acids. Between the trimmed V and J ends, which lost 0 bases and 10 bases, there was a span of 7 bases. CDR3 nucleotide sequence: TGCAGCGTTGAAGACGTAGGCGAGCAGTTCTTC. As protein: CSVEDVGEQFF.

The genes are TRBV5-1 and TRBJ2-5; the match to TRBD2 covers 9 bases. V lost 2 bases to trimming and J lost 2 bases; unmatched junction nucleotides: 10. Looked up from germline, CDR1 is SGHRS and CDR2 is YFSETQ. The CDR3 loop spans 17 amino acids. The DNA for the CDR3 is TGCGCCAGCAGCTTAGCCTTGGGGACTAGCAGACAAGAGACCCAGTACTTC. Translated, it gives CASSLALGTSRQETQYF. Full variable domain (rest looked up from reference TRBV5-1 and TRBJ2-5): KAGVTQTPRYLIKTRGQQVTLSCSPISGHRSVSWYQQTPGQGLQFLFEYFSETQRNKGNFPGRFSGRQFSNSRSEMNVSTLELGDSALYLCASSLALGTSRQETQYFGPGTRLLVL.

This clone was observed once. The rearrangement uses TRBV5-4 and TRBJ2-5, with D tentatively TRBD2 (6 bases). CDR3 length: 14 amino acids. The V end lost 4 bases, the J end lost 1 base, and 11 bases lay between the germline ends. Per the germline V gene, CDR1 is SGHNT and CDR2 is YYREEE (reference sequence). The CDR3 region is CASSLTGAQETQYF. CDR3 bases: TGTGCCAGCAGCCTTACGGGAGCCCAAGAGACCCAGTACTTC.

V usage is TRBV19 and J usage is TRBJ2-7, with TRBD1 matching over 9 bases. Germline V lookup: CDR1 LNHDA, CDR2 SQIVND (reference sequence). The CDR3 is 16 amino acids. The trim removed 4 bases at V and 9 bases at J, leaving 16 bases unmatched. In DNA form, the CDR3 reads TGTGCCAGTAGTACCTCTGGCCCGGCAGGGGGACAGGGGCAGTACTTC. It codes for CASSTSGPAGGQGQYF.

The chain recombines TRBV29-1 with TRBJ1-2, with D maybe TRBD1 (6 bases). CDR3 length equals 9 residues. The germline V gene encodes CDR1 SQVTM and CDR2 ANQGSEA. Trimming stripped 8 bases from V and 12 bases from J, with 13 bases between. The CDR3 here is CSITGLHTF. The CDR3 DNA sequence: TGCAGCATCACAGGGTTACACACCTTC. Based on the CDR3 plus reference TRBV29-1 and TRBJ1-2, the full variable domain is SAVISQKPSRDICQRGTSLTIQCQVDSQVTMMFWYRQQPGQSLTLIATANQGSEATYESGFVIDKFPISRPNLTFSTLTVSNMSPEDSSIYLCSITGLHTFGSGTRLTVV.

This chain connects TRBV4-3 to TRBJ2-3; D is undetermined. Germline V lookup: CDR1 LGHNA, CDR2 YSLEER. The CDR3 runs to 14 residues. V was clipped by 0 bases and J by 1 base, with 5 bases between them. The CDR3 is CASSQEAGTDTQYF. CDR3 nucleotide sequence: TGCGCCAGCAGCCAAGAAGCAGGCACAGATACGCAGTATTTT.

The gene calls are TRBV9 and TRBJ1-1; 8 nucleotides agree with TRBD1. The germline gives CDR1 SGDLS, CDR2 YYNGEE. The CDR3 is 15 residues long. With 3 bases clipped from V and 1 base from J, the junction kept 5 bases outside the gene matches. This CDR3 reads CASSALGQANTEAFF. CDR3 bases: TGTGCCAGCAGCGCGTTGGGACAGGCGAACACTGAAGCTTTCTTT.

The V and J genes are TRBV5-6 and TRBJ2-5; 11 bases fit TRBD2. Germline lookup yields CDR1 SGHDT and CDR2 YYEEEE. The CDR3 has 13 amino acids. V lost 4 bases to trimming and J lost 5 bases; unmatched junction nucleotides: 1. The CDR3 region is CASSRLAGETQYF. The CDR3 DNA sequence: TGTGCCAGCAGCAGACTAGCGGGGGAGACCCAGTACTTC.

The chain has TRBV6-5 and TRBJ1-2; the D gene is possibly TRBD1 (6 bases). Germline loops: CDR1 MNHEY, CDR2 SVGAGI. V gave up 8 bases and J gave up 4 bases, with 20 bases separating them. There are 15 residues in the CDR3. DNA of the CDR3: TGTGCCAGCGGTAGGGGAGGGGGACTTGGCTATGGCTACACCTTC. Translating gives CASGRGGGLGYGYTF.

The rearrangement joins TRBV4-3 to TRBJ2-3, with 14 bases lining up with TRBD2. CDR3 length equals 16 residues. J gave up 7 bases and V 5 bases, and 8 bases lay outside the gene matches. Germline lookup yields CDR1 LGHNA and CDR2 YSLEER. The CDR3 DNA sequence: TGCGCCAGCAGCAGACGGACTAGCGGGGGGCTAAATACGCAGTATTTT. Its translation is CASSRRTSGGLNTQYF.